The T cell receptor beta chain described here comes from a study of T cells after yellow fever vaccination (dated by TCRdb to the late 2010s). Regarding the study in general: Libraries from fractions with low cell numbers were prepared with the SMART-Seq v4 Ultra Low Input RNA kit. Two healthy male donors, one aged 18 to 30 and one aged 30 to 40 years, made up the cohort. Bulk TCR alpha and beta repertoires were sequenced longitudinally to track T-cell clones before and after primary and booster YFV17D yellow fever vaccination. Bulk PBMC replicates and cell subsets were isolated from blood drawn at multiple timepoints before and after both primary and secondary immunization. The research as a whole found: After the booster, most clones that had expanded after primary vaccination were detected again (about 95% of CD4 and around nine tenths of CD8), suggesting broad maintenance of memory. Because the study included only two donors, the extent to which the findings can be generalized is limited. Computational filtering was needed because FACS-sorted repertoires could contain abundant contaminating clonotypes from the bulk population. A small fraction of clonotypes showed up in both the CD4 and CD8 compartments, probably as a result of convergent recombination. The secondary T-cell response was weaker than the primary response but faster, peaking on day 5 instead of day 15.

With respect to this clonotype: Its antigen target is currently unknown. No much larger clone is present one base from it, and per-base qualities are unavailable.

CDR3 length: 15 amino acids, cysteine to phenylalanine. Only the CDR3 part of the read is kept: 45 bases, read in frame from the first base. Germline trimming: 8 bases from V, 4 bases from J; junction bases outside gene matches: 9. The germline V gene yields SGHTA for CDR1 and FQGNSA for CDR2. This specimen's treatment or condition label, per the study, means: live attenuated yellow fever vaccine strain. At every blood-draw timepoint, two biological replicates of bulk PBMCs were collected. A standard Ficoll-Paque protocol was used to isolate PBMCs from peripheral blood. RNA was extracted with TriZol from bulk PBMCs, CD4 and CD8 fractions, and dextramer-positive and dextramer-negative fractions. TCR cDNA was made using 5'RACE template switching, a step that added a universal primer site and unique molecular identifiers. cDNA synthesis was primed from both the TCR alpha and TCR beta constant segments. Library amplification involved two PCR steps, and the second step added sample barcodes and sequencing adapters. Sequencing of the libraries was done on either Illumina HiSeq 2500 (2x100 bp) or NovaSeq (2x150 bp). As for how the authors treated the data: Reads were demultiplexed and collapsed into UMI consensus sequences with MIGEC, and V(D)J alignment was performed with MiXCR. Vaccine-responding clonotypes were identified with edgeR using replicate PBMC samples, with FDR below 0.01 and a log2 fold change above 5 up to day 15 being required. Each bulk clonotype was labeled CD4 or CD8 based on which sequenced repertoire, CD4 or CD8, contained the clonotype at higher abundance. TCRdb ran its own pipeline on the public reads, namely fastp trimming at Q25 and MiXCR clone calling, and kept in-frame beta chains. Each entry is one CDR3 protein sequence, shown with its most common DNA and genes. For this entry, the V and J calls and clone size follow TCRdb and not the study's own pipeline. This sample gives under 600,000 distinct CDR3 sequences in total; 21% of them show up just once. 16% of the sample belongs to the ten largest clones.

The sample consisted of PBMCs, taken approximately 22 days after the first yellow fever vaccination. The receptor's source is a man aged 18 to 29 who received the YFV17D yellow fever vaccine. The receptor chain draws on TRBV7-2 and TRBJ1-5; 9 central nucleotides agree with TRBD1. The nucleotides are TGTGCCAGCTCCCCTTGGGACAGGGTAAATCAGCCCCAGCATTTT. This gives the protein CASSPWDRVNQPQHF.